One sample yielded the 17 T cell receptor beta chains listed below, sequenced in a study of blood T cell repertoires in COVID-19. Repertoires were generated with immunoSEQ multiplex PCR, while TCRdb's copy carries only in-frame clones and drops some. The sample carries 250,000 to 300,000 clones, about 90% recorded once. Material for sequencing was peripheral blood. These receptors all stem from a woman aged 25 to 39 with COVID-19, enrolled during active disease.

This chain links TRBV27 with TRBJ1-2, with D perhaps matching TRBD1 (6 bases). This CDR3 has 16 residues. Germline loops: CDR1 MNHEY, CDR2 SMNVEV (reference sequence). V was shortened by 1 base and J by 4 bases, with 16 bases between the two germline ends. The CDR3 loop reads CASSLWSGGLGYGYTF. For the CDR3, the DNA is TGTGCCAGCAGTTTATGGAGCGGGGGGCTCGGCTATGGCTACACCTTC.

V and J are TRBV7-2 and TRBJ2-7; 11 bases align to TRBD2. The J segment lost 3 bases and the V segment lost 5 bases, leaving 3 bases of the junction unmatched. The CDR3 sequence is 14 residues long. The germline gives CDR1 SGHTA, CDR2 FQGNSA. The CDR3 DNA reads as TGTGCCAGCAGCGAGGGACTAGCGGTCTACGAGCAGTACTTC. This sequence encodes CASSEGLAVYEQYF.

This clone occurred a few times. The chain uses TRBV5-1 and TRBJ1-6; 7 bases line up with TRBD1. Germline trimming cut 4 bases from V and 7 bases from J; bases unmatched to any gene: 8. Germline lookup yields CDR1 SGHRS and CDR2 YFSETQ. CDR3 length: 15 amino acids. CDR3 DNA: TGCGCCAGCAGCCTCGTTGGGGGACAGAATTCACCCCTCCACTTT. Translation gives CASSLVGGQNSPLHF.

The genes are TRBV6-1 and TRBJ2-7, with 9 nucleotides matching TRBD2. Germline V gene data show CDR1 as MNHNS and CDR2 as SASEGT. V shed 1 base, J shed 1 base, and the junction held 8 bases outside the gene matches. The CDR3 contains 17 residues. The CDR3 spells CASSEGIWRGGSYEQYF. For the CDR3, the DNA is TGTGCCAGCAGTGAAGGGATTTGGCGGGGGGGGTCCTACGAGCAGTACTTC.

This rearrangement joins TRBV27 to TRBJ2-1, with TRBD2 matching over 8 bases. The CDR3 covers 20 residues. The ends lost 3 bases at V and 9 bases at J; junction bases unmatched: 25. The germline V gene has CDR1 MNHEY and CDR2 SMNVEV (reference sequence). The CDR3 DNA reads TGTGCCAGCAGTTTTCCCGGTGGTCTGCGGGTCGGGGGGGGCTTGGGTGAGCAGTTCTTC. Translated, it gives CASSFPGGLRVGGGLGEQFF.

This sequence joins TRBV6-5 and TRBJ2-3; 9 positions agree with TRBD2. Germline CDR1 and CDR2: MNHEY and SVGAGI. This CDR3 region has 14 residues. V dropped 6 bases and J dropped 4; count of bases not matched to a gene: 5. The CDR3 DNA sequence: TGTGCCAGCAGCCAGAGACTAGCGGCAGATACGCAGTATTTT. Its translation: CASSQRLAADTQYF.

This clone was observed a single time. The chain carries TRBV4-1 and TRBJ2-7; TRBD2 matches 9 bases. V shed 4 bases, J shed 5 bases, and the junction held 6 bases outside the gene matches. Germline loops: CDR1 MGHRA, CDR2 YSYEKL. The CDR3 loop spans 14 amino acids. CDR3 bases: TGCGCCAGCAGCCCCCTGCGGGGGGGCGACGAGCAGTACTTC. Encoded protein: CASSPLRGGDEQYF.

This clone appeared once. The chain combines TRBV5-4 with TRBJ1-1; D is ambiguous. CDR3 length: 14 amino acids. Germline V gives CDR1 SGHNT, CDR2 YYREEE (reference sequence). Trimming took off 0 bases at V and 4 bases at J, with 10 bases between the two ends. The CDR3 is CASSLDPAGTEAFF. The CDR3 coding sequence is TGTGCCAGCAGCTTGGACCCCGCCGGCACTGAAGCTTTCTTT.

This chain links TRBV20-1 with TRBJ1-5; D not certain. V was clipped by 3 bases and J by 7 bases, with 13 bases between them. Germline lookup yields CDR1 DFQATT and CDR2 SNEGSKA (reference sequence). This CDR3 has 13 amino acids. CDR3 nucleotide sequence: TGCAGTGCTAGTTCGGAGGGAAGCCAGCCCCAGCATTTT. It encodes CSASSEGSQPQHF.

This chain joins TRBV29-1 and TRBJ1-2; D possibly corresponds to TRBD1 (5 bases). Trimming took off 4 bases at V and 4 bases at J, with 10 bases between the two ends. The germline gives CDR1 SQVTM, CDR2 ANQGSEA. The CDR3 consists of 12 residues. CDR3 nucleotide sequence: TGCAGCGTTGCCGGGACTCTCTATGGCTACACCTTC. Protein: CSVAGTLYGYTF.

The J gene is TRBJ1-2, the V gene TRBV6-4; 7 nucleotides line up with TRBD1. Germline assignment: CDR1 MRHNA and CDR2 SNTAGT. J was trimmed by 0 bases and V by 4 bases; bases with no gene match: 11. The CDR3 sequence is 17 residues long. CDR3 sequence: CASSANRGGKANYGYTF. The CDR3 DNA sequence: TGTGCCAGCAGTGCAAACAGAGGGGGCAAGGCTAACTATGGCTACACCTTC.

The V and J genes are TRBV9 and TRBJ2-7, with D possibly matching TRBD1 (6 bases). V lost 0 bases and J lost 1, with 8 bases in between. This CDR3 region has 14 residues. Germline lookup yields CDR1 SGDLS and CDR2 YYNGEE. CDR3 protein: CASSVGRGSYEQYF. The CDR3 region has the DNA TGTGCCAGCAGCGTAGGCAGGGGATCCTACGAGCAGTACTTC.

The CDR3 reads CASPGQGNQPQHF. The CDR3 bases are TGTGCCAGCCCAGGACAAGGCAATCAGCCCCAGCATTTT. The J gene is TRBJ1-5, the V gene TRBV6-9; weak D call: TRBD1 (5 bases). The CDR3 totals 13 residues. CDR1 is MNHGY and CDR2 is SVAAGI in the germline V gene. Between the trimmed V and J ends, which lost 8 bases and 2 bases, there was a span of 10 bases.

This clone has just one count. V is TRBV7-8 and J is TRBJ2-5; 7 bases align to TRBD2. V dropped 3 bases and J dropped 2; count of bases not matched to a gene: 6. This CDR3 region has 15 residues. Per the germline V gene, CDR1 is SGHVS and CDR2 is FQNEAQ. The CDR3 spells CASSLVGGTQETQYF. CDR3 coding DNA: TGTGCCAGCAGCTTGGTGGGGGGGACGCAAGAGACCCAGTACTTC.

This sequence joins TRBV5-4 and TRBJ2-1; D possibly corresponds to TRBD1 (6 bases). Germline-derived CDR1 and CDR2 are SGHNT and YYREEE (reference sequence). The V end lost 5 bases, the J end lost 7 bases, and 13 bases lay between the germline ends. This CDR3 has 13 residues. The CDR3 sequence is CASSPGHLNEQFF. Here the CDR3 DNA reads TGTGCCAGCAGTCCGGGACACTTGAATGAGCAGTTCTTC.

The V call is TRBV11-2, the J call TRBJ2-4; possibly TRBD1 for D (5 bases). The CDR3 consists of 16 residues. The V and J ends lost 4 bases and 8 bases respectively, with 21 bases between them. The germline V gene has CDR1 SGHAT and CDR2 FQNNGV. CDR3 coding DNA: TGTGCCAGCAGCTCACCGACAGCGTTAGATCCGGACATTCAGTACTTC. It encodes CASSSPTALDPDIQYF.

The gene calls are TRBV7-9 and TRBJ2-1, with 15 bases aligning to TRBD2. V lost 4 bases, J lost 3 bases, and 7 bases stayed unmatched. There are 18 residues in the CDR3. CDR1 is SEHNR and CDR2 is FQNEAQ in the germline V gene (reference sequence). The CDR3 DNA reads TGTGCCAGCAGCTCCCGGACTAGCGGGGGGGCCCACTACAATGAGCAGTTCTTC. Its translation: CASSSRTSGGAHYNEQFF.